This T cell receptor (beta chain) was sequenced for a study of Ad26.COV2.S vaccination and SARS-CoV-2 variants. Treatment: around 19 received Ad26.COV2.S at low or high dose, single or two shots; 5 received placebo; per-sample allocation not given. Samples analyzed were those drawn on day 63 after the first vaccine or placebo injection. The CDR3 length is 14 residues. Trimming pared 4 bases from V and 5 bases from J, leaving 14 bases between. CDR1 is SGDLS, CDR2 YYNGEE, per germline. Sequenced by immunoSEQ multiplex PCR; TCRdb stores in-frame clones only, minus some. The repertoire consists of about 460,000 clones, with 80% to 90% occurring once and the leading ten covering 1.7%.

V is TRBV9 and J is TRBJ2-3; no clear D. The TCR comes from a person aged 18-60 years who received the Ad26.COV2.S COVID-19 vaccine or a placebo. Specimen: peripheral blood, collected in a trial of Ad26.COV2.S vaccine versus placebo. In nucleotides, the CDR3 is TGTGCCAGCAGCACCCATCTCGGTATAGATACGCAGTATTTT. Protein sequence: CASSTHLGIDTQYF.